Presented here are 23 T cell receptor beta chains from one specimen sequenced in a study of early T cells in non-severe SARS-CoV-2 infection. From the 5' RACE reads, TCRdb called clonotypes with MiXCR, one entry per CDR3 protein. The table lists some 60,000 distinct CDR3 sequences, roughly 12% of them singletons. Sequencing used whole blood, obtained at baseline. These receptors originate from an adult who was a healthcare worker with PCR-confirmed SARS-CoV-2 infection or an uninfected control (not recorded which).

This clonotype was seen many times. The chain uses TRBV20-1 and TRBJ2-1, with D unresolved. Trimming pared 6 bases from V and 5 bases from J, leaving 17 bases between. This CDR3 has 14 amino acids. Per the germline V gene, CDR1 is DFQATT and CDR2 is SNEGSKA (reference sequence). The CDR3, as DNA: TGCAGTGCCAGACCCGGACCCGCTCACAATGAGCAGTTCTTC. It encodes CSARPGPAHNEQFF.

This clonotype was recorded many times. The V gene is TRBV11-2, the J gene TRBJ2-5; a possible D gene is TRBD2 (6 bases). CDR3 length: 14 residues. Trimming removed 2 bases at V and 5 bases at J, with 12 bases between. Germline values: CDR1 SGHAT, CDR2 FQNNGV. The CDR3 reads CASSLRGSWETQYF. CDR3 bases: TGTGCCAGCAGCTTACGGGGGTCGTGGGAGACCCAGTACTTC. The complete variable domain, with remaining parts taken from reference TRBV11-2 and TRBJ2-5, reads EAGVAQSPRYKIIEKRQSVAFWCNPISGHATLYWYQQILGQGPKLLIQFQNNGVVDDSQLPKDRFSAERLKGVDSTLKIQPAKLEDSAVYLCASSLRGSWETQYFGPGTRLLVL.

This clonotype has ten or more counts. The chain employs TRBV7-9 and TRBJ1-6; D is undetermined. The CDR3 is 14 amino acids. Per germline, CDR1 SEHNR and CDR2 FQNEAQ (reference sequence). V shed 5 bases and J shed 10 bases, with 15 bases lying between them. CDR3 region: CASSLGWAGSPLHF. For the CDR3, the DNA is TGTGCCAGCAGCCTAGGCTGGGCCGGGTCACCCCTCCACTTT. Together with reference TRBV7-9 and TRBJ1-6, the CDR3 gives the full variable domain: DTGVSQNPRHKITKRGQNVTFRCDPISEHNRLYWYRQTLGQGPEFLTYFQNEAQLEKSRLLSDRFSAERPKGSFSTLEIQRTEQGDSAMYLCASSLGWAGSPLHFGNGTRLTVT.

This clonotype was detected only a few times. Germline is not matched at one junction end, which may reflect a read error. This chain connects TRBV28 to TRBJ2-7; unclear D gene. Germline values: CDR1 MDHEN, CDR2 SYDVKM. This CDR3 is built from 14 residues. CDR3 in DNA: TGTGCCGGCAGTTCAACGGACGGAGCCTACGAGCAGTACTTC. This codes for CAGSSTDGAYEQYF. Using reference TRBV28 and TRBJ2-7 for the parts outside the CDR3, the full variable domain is DVKVTQSSRYLVKRTGEKVFLECVQDMDHENMFWYRQDPGLGLRLIYFSYDVKMKEKGDIPEGYSVSREKKERFSLILESASTNQTSMYLCAGSSTDGAYEQYFGPGTRLTVT.

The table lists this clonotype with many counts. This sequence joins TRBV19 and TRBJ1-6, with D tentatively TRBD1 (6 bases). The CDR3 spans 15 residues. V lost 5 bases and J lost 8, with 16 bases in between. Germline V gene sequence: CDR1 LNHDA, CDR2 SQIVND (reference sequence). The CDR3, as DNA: TGTGCCAGTAGTGTCAACAGGGTTGAAGATTCACCCCTCCACTTT. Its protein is CASSVNRVEDSPLHF.

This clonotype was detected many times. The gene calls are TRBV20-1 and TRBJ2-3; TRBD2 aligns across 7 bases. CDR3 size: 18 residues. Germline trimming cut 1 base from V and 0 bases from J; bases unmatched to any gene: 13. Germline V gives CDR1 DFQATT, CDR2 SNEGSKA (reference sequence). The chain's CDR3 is CSARGGHQRGASTDTQYF. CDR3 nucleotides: TGCAGTGCTAGAGGTGGACACCAGCGGGGCGCTAGCACAGATACGCAGTATTTT.

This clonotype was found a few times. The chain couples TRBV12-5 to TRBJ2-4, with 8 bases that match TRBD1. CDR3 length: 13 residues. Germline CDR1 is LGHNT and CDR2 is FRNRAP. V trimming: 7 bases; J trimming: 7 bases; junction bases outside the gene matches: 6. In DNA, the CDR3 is TGTGCTAGTGCCCGGACAGGGCCCAACATTCAGTACTTC. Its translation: CASARTGPNIQYF.

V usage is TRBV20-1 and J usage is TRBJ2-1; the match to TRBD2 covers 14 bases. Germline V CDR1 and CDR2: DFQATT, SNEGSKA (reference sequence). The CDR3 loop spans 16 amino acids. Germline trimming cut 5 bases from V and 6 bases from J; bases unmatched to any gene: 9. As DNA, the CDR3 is TGCAGTGCTTTCTCGCCGGGGACTAGCGGGAGCAATGAGCAGTTCTTC. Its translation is CSAFSPGTSGSNEQFF.

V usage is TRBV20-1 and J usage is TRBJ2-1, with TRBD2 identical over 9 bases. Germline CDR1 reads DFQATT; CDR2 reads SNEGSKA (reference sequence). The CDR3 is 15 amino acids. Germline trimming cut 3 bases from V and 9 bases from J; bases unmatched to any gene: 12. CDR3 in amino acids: CSAREVREGPLEQFF. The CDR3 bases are TGCAGTGCTAGGGAGGTGCGGGAGGGCCCCCTTGAGCAGTTCTTC.

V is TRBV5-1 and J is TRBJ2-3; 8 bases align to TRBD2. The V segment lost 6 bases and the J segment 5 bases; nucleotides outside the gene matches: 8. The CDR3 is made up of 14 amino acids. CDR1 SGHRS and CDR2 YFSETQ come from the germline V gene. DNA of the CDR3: TGCGCCAGCATTCCGGGACTAGGAGGAGATACGCAGTATTTT. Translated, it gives CASIPGLGGDTQYF.

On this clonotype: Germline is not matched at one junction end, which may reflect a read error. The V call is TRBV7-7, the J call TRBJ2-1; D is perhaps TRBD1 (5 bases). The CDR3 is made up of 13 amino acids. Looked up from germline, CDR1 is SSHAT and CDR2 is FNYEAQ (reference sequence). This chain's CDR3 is CASSLDIGVEQFF. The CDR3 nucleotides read TGTGCTAGCAGCTTGGACATAGGAGTTGAGCAGTTCTTC. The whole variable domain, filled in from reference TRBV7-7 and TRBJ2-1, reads GAGVSQSPRYKVTKRGQDVTLRCDPISSHATLYWYQQALGQGPEFLTYFNYEAQPDKSGLPSDRFSAERPEGSISTLTIQRTEQRDSAMYRCASSLDIGVEQFFGPGTRLTVL.

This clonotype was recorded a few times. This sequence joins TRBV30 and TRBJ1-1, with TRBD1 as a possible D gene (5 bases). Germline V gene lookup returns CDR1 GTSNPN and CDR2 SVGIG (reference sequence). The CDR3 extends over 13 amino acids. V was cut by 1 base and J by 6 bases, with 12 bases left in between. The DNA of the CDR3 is TGTGCCTGGAGTGACAGGCCCGGGGCTGAAGCTTTCTTT. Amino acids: CAWSDRPGAEAFF.

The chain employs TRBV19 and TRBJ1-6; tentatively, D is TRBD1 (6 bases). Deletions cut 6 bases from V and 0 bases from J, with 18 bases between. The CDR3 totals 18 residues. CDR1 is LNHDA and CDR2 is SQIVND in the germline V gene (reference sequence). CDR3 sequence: CASSWTGGMSSYNSPLHF. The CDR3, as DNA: TGTGCCAGTAGCTGGACGGGGGGCATGAGCTCCTATAATTCACCCCTCCACTTT. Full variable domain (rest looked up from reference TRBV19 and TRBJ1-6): DGGITQSPKYLFRKEGQNVTLSCEQNLNHDAMYWYRQDPGQGLRLIYYSQIVNDFQKGDIAEGYSVSREKKESFPLTVTSAQKNPTAFYLCASSWTGGMSSYNSPLHFGNGTRLTVT.

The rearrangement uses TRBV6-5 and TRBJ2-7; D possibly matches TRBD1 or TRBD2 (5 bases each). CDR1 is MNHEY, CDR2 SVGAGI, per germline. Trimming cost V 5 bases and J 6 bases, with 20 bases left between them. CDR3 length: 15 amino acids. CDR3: CASSEKGPLRGEQYF. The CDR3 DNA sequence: TGTGCCAGCAGTGAAAAAGGACCCCTGAGGGGCGAGCAGTACTTC.

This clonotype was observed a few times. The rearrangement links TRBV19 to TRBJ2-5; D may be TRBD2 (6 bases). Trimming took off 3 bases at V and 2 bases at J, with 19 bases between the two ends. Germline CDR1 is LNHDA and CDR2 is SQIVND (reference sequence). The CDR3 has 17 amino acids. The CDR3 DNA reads TGTGCCAGTAGTATGGAGGGCCCAGGGAGTATTCAAGAGACCCAGTACTTC. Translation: CASSMEGPGSIQETQYF.

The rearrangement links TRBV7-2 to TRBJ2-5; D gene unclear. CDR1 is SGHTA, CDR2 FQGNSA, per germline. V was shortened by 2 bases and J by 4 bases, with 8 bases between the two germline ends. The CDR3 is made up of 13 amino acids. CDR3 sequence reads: CASSLPLGETQYF. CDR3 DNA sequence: TGTGCCAGCAGCTTACCCCTAGGAGAGACCCAGTACTTC.

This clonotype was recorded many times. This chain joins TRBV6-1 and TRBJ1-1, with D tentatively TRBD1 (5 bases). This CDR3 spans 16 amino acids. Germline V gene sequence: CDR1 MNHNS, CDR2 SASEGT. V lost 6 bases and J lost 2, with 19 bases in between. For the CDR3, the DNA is TGTGCCAGCAGCCAAGGGTGGGGGGTCTCTAACACTGAAGCTTTCTTT. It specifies CASSQGWGVSNTEAFF.

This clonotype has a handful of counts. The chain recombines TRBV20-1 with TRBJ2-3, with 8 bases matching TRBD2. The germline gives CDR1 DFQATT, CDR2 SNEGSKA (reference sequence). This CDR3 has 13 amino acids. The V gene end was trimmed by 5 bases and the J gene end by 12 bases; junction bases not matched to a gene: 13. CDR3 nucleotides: TGCAGTGCTCCTGAGGGGACTAGACTTCATCAGTATTTT. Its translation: CSAPEGTRLHQYF.

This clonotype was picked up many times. The CDR3 DNA is TGTGCCAGCCCCGTGACTTTATCGAGTGAGCAGTTCTTC. Protein sequence: CASPVTLSSEQFF. The rearrangement links TRBV6-2 or TRBV6-3 to TRBJ2-1, with D hard to call. Germline lookup yields CDR1 MNHEY and CDR2 SVGEGT. Trimming cost V 8 bases and J 9 bases, with 17 bases left between them. This CDR3 comprises 13 residues.

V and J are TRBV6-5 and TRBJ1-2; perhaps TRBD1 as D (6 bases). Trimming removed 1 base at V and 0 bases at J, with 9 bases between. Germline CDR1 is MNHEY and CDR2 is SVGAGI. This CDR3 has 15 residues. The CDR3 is CASSYLGTSNYGYTF. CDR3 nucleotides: TGTGCCAGCAGTTACTTGGGGACATCTAACTATGGCTACACCTTC.

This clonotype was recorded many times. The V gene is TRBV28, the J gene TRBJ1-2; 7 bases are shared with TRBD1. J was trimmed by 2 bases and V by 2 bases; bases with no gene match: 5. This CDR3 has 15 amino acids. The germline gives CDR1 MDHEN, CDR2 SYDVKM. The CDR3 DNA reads TGTGCCAGCAGTTTAGTTACAGGGGTAAACTATGGCTACACCTTC. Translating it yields CASSLVTGVNYGYTF.

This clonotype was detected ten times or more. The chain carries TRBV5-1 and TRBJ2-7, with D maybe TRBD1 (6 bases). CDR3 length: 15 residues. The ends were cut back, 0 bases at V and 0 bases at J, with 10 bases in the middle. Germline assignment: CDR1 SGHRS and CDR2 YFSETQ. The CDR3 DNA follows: TGCGCCAGCAGCTTGGAACCCAGGGGCTCCTACGAGCAGTACTTC. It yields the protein CASSLEPRGSYEQYF.

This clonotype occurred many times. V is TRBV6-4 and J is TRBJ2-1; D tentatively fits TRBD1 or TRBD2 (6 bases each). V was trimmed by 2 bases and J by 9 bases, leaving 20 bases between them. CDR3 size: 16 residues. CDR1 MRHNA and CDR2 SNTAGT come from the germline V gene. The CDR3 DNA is TGTGCCAGCAGTGACAGGAGGGGGGCCGTAAGCGGTGAGCAGTTCTTC. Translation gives CASSDRRGAVSGEQFF.